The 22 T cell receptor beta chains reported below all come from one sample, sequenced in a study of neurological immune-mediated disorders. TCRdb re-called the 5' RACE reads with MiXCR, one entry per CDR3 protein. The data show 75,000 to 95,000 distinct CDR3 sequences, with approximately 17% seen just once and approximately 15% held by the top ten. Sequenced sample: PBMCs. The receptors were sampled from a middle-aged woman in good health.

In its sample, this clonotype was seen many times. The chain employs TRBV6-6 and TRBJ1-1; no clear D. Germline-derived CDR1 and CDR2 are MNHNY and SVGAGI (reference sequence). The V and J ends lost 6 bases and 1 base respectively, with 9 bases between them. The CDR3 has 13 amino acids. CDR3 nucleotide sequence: TGTGCCAGCAGCTCTTCAGGGAACACTGAAGCTTTCTTT. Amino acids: CASSSSGNTEAFF.

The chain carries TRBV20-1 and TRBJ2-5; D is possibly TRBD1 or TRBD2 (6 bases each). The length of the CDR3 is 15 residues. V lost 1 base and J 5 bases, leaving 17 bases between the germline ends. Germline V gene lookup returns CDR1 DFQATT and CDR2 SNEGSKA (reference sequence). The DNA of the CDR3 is TGCAGTGCTAGAGTTCGGGGGCTCCTCGGGGAGACCCAGTACTTC. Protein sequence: CSARVRGLLGETQYF.

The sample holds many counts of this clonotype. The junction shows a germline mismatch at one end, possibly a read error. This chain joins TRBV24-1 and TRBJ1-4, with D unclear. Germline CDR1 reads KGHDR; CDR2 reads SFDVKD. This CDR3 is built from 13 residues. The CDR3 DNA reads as TGTGCCACCCGTGAGGGTTCTAATGAAAAACTGTTTTTT. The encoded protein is CATREGSNEKLFF.

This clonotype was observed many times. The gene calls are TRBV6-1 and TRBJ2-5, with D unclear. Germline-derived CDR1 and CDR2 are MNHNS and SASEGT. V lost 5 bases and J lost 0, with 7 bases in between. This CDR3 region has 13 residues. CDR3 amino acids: CASSTVYQETQYF. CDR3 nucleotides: TGTGCCAGCAGTACAGTGTACCAAGAGACCCAGTACTTC.

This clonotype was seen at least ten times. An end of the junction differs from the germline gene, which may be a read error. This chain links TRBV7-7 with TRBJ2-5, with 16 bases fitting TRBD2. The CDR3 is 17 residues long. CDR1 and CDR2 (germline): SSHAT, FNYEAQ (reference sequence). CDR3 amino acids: CASSLGLAGGGQETQYF. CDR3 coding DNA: TGTGCTAGCAGCTTGGGACTAGCGGGGGGGGGTCAAGAGACCCAGTACTTC. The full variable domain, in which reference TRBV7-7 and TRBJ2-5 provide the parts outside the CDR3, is GAGVSQSPRYKVTKRGQDVTLRCDPISSHATLYWYQQALGQGPEFLTYFNYEAQPDKSGLPSDRFSAERPEGSISTLTIQRTEQRDSAMYRCASSLGLAGGGQETQYFGPGTRLLVL.

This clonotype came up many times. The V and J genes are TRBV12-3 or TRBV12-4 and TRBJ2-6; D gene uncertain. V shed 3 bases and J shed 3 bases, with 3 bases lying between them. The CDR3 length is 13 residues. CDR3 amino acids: CASSFFGANVLTF. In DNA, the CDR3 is TGTGCCAGCAGTTTTTTTGGGGCCAACGTCCTGACTTTC.

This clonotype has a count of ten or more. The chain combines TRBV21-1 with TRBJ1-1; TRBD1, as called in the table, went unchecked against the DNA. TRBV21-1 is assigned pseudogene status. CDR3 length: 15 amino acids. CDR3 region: CASSKSARGATEAFF. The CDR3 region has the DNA TGTGCCAGCAGTAAAAGCGCGAGGGGAGCCACTGAAGCTTTCTTT.

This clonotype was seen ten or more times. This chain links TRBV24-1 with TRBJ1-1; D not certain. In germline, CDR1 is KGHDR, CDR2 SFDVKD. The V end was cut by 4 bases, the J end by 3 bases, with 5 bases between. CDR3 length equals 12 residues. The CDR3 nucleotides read TGTGCCACCAGTGACGGCTACACTGAAGCTTTCTTT. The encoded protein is CATSDGYTEAFF.

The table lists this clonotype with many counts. This CDR3 is CASSLGGALNEKLFF. The CDR3 DNA reads TGTGCCAGCAGCTTGGGTGGGGCGCTGAATGAAAAACTGTTTTTT. This chain joins TRBV7-2 and TRBJ1-4; D possibly corresponds to TRBD1 (5 bases). Germline loops: CDR1 SGHTA, CDR2 FQGNSA. V shed 3 bases and J shed 5 bases, with 13 bases lying between them. CDR3 length equals 15 residues. Full variable domain (outside the CDR3, taken from reference TRBV7-2 and TRBJ1-4): GAGVSQSPSNKVTEKGKDVELRCDPISGHTALYWYRQSLGQGLEFLIYFQGNSAPDKSGLPSDRFSAERTGGSVSTLTIQRTQQEDSAVYLCASSLGGALNEKLFFGSGTQLSVL.

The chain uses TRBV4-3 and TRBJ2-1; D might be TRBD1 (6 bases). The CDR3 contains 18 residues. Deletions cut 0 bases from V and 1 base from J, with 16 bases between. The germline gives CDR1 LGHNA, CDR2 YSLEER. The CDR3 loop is CASSQDRFLGGSYNEQFF. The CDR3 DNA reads TGCGCCAGCAGCCAAGATAGGTTTTTAGGGGGATCCTACAATGAGCAGTTCTTC.

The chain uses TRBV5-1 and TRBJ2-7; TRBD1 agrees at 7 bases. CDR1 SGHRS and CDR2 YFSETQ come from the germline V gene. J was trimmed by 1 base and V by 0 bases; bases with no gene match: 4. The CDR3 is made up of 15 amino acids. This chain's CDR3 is CASSLDPGQSYEQYF. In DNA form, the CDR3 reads TGCGCCAGCAGCTTGGACCCGGGACAGTCCTACGAGCAGTACTTC. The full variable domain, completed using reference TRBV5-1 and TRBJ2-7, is KAGVTQTPRYLIKTRGQQVTLSCSPISGHRSVSWYQQTPGQGLQFLFEYFSETQRNKGNFPGRFSGRQFSNSRSEMNVSTLELGDSALYLCASSLDPGQSYEQYFGPGTRLTVT.

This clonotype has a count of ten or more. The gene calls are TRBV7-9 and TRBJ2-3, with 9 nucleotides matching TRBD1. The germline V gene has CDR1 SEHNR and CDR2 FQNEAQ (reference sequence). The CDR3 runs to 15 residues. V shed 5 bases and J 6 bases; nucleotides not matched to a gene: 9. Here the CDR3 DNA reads TGTGCCAGCAGCAGATGGGACAGGGCGACGGATACGCAGTATTTT. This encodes CASSRWDRATDTQYF.

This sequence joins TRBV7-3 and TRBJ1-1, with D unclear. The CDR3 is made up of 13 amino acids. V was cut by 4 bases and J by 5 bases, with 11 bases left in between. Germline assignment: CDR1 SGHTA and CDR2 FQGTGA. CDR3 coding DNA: TGTGCCAGCAGCTACCAATTGGGGACTGAAGCTTTCTTT. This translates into CASSYQLGTEAFF.

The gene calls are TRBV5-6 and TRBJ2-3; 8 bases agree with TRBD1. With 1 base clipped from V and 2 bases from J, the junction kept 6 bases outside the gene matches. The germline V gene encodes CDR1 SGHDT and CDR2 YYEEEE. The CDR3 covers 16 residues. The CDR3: CASSLWGTGLTDTQYF. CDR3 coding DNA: TGTGCCAGCAGCTTGTGGGGGACAGGCCTCACAGATACGCAGTATTTT. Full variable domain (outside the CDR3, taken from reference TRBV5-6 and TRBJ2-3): DAGVTQSPTHLIKTRGQQVTLRCSPKSGHDTVSWYQQALGQGPQFIFQYYEEEERQRGNFPDRFSGHQFPNYSSELNVNALLLGDSALYLCASSLWGTGLTDTQYFGPGTRLTVL.

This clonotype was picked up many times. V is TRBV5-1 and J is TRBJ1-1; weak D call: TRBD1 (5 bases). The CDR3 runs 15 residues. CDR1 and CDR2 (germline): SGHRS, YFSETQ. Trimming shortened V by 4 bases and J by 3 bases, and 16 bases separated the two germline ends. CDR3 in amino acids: CASSRGDSRDTEAFF. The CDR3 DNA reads TGCGCCAGCAGCCGGGGGGACTCAAGGGACACTGAAGCTTTCTTT.

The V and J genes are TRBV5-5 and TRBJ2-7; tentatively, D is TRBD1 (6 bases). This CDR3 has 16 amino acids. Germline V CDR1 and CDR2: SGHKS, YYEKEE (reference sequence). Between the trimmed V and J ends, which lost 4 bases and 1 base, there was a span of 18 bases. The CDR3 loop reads CASSPDVGTPSYEQYF. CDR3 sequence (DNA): TGTGCCAGCAGCCCGGACGTGGGGACACCATCCTACGAGCAGTACTTC.

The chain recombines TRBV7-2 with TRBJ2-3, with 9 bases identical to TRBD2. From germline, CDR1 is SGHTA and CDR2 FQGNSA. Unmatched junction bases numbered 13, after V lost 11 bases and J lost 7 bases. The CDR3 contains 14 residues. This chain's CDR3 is CAVNSGGWAYTQYF. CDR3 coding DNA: TGTGCCGTTAATAGCGGGGGATGGGCATATACGCAGTATTTT.

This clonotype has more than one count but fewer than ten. CDR3: CASSEWKAVMETQYF. DNA of the CDR3: TGTGCCAGCAGTGAATGGAAGGCGGTAATGGAGACCCAGTACTTC. The gene calls are TRBV25-1 and TRBJ2-5, with D uncertain. The V end was cut by 1 base, the J end by 5 bases, with 14 bases between. Germline CDR1 MGHDK, CDR2 SYGVNS. The CDR3 contains 15 residues. The full variable domain, with the rest looked up from reference TRBV25-1 and TRBJ2-5, is EADIYQTPRYLVIGTGKKITLECSQTMGHDKMYWYQQDPGMELHLIHYSYGVNSTEKGDLSSESTVSRIRTEHFPLTLESARPSHTSQYLCASSEWKAVMETQYFGPGTRLLVL.

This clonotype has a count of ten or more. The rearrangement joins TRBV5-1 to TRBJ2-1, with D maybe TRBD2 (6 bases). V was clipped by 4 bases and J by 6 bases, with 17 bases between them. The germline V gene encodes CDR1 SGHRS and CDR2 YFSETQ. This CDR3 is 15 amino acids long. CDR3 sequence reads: CASSPGSGTANEQFF. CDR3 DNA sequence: TGCGCCAGCAGCCCTGGGTCAGGGACTGCCAATGAGCAGTTCTTC.

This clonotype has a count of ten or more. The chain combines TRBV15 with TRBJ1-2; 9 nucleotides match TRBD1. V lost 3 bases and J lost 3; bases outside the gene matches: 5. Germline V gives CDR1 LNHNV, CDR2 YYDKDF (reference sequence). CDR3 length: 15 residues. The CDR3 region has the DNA TGTGCCACCAGCAGGGGGGACAGGGTTCACTATGGCTACACCTTC. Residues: CATSRGDRVHYGYTF.

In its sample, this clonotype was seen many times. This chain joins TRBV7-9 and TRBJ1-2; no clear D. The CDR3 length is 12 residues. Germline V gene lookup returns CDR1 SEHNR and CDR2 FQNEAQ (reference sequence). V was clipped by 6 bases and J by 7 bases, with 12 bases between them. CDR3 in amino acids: CASRDGSGGYTF. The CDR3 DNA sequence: TGTGCCAGCAGGGATGGGTCGGGTGGCTACACCTTC.

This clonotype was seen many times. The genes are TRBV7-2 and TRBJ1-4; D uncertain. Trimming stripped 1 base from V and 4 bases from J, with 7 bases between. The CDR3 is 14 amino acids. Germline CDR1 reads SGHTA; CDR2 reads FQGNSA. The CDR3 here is CASSLEWGNEKLFF. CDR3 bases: TGTGCCAGCAGCTTAGAGTGGGGTAATGAAAAACTGTTTTTT.